The 8 T cell receptor beta chains given below trace back to one sample, sequenced in a study of regulatory T cells in long-lasting Graves disease. Time point: newly diagnosed GD, antithyroid drugs for less than 3 months. Following extraction of RNA from PBMCs, that RNA was used to make the TCR library. For TCR beta, libraries came from iRepertoire HTBI primers and Arm-PCR of CDR3 regions. TCRdb itself ran the multiplex PCR reads through MiXCR, one entry per CDR3 protein. The sample contains more than 300,000 distinct CDR3 sequences, around 15% of which appear only once. Separately, the same data were catalogued under a study of T cells in Graves' hyperthyroidism and ophthalmopathy.

This specimen consisted of peripheral blood mononuclear cells (PBMCs), obtained at new diagnosis, from a patient treated with antithyroid drugs. The receptors shown here come from a woman younger than 35 with Graves disease.

This clonotype was counted many times. The chain combines TRBV28 with TRBJ1-1, with 10 bases identical to TRBD1. V lost 6 bases to trimming and J lost 6 bases; unmatched junction nucleotides: 10. Germline-derived CDR1 and CDR2 are MDHEN and SYDVKM. The CDR3 spans 15 residues. Here the CDR3 DNA reads TGTGCCAGCAGCCGGAGACAGGGGGCTTGGGCTGAAGCTTTCTTT. Translating it yields CASSRRQGAWAEAFF.

There are many counts of this clonotype. The chain uses TRBV28 and TRBJ2-7, with 7 positions matching TRBD1. The germline V gene encodes CDR1 MDHEN and CDR2 SYDVKM. This CDR3 spans 12 amino acids. Losses at the gene ends were 11 bases for V and 3 bases for J; bases not matched to a gene: 7. The CDR3 loop is CAHRTGGYEQYF. As DNA, the CDR3 is TGTGCCCACAGGACAGGTGGCTACGAGCAGTACTTC.

A few counts support this clonotype. The chain uses TRBV6-1 and TRBJ2-5, with TRBD2 matching 12 bases. CDR3 length equals 16 residues. The V segment lost 4 bases and the J segment 5 bases; nucleotides outside the gene matches: 8. In germline, CDR1 is MNHNS, CDR2 SASEGT. The chain's CDR3 is CASSALAGGDGETQYF. The CDR3 DNA is TGTGCCAGCAGTGCTCTAGCGGGAGGGGATGGGGAGACCCAGTACTTC.

This clonotype turned up a few times. The gene calls are TRBV6-5 and TRBJ1-4, with 7 bases that match TRBD1. V trimming: 1 base; J trimming: 3 bases; junction bases outside the gene matches: 2. Looked up from germline, CDR1 is MNHEY and CDR2 is SVGAGI. This CDR3 has 15 residues. The DNA of the CDR3 is TGTGCCAGCAGTTACTTGCAGGGGGCTAATGAAAAACTGTTTTTT. This translates into CASSYLQGANEKLFF.

The rearrangement links TRBV5-1 to TRBJ2-7; 11 positions match TRBD2. The CDR3 is 13 amino acids. Germline CDR1 is SGHRS and CDR2 is YFSETQ. Trimming took 5 bases from V and 4 from J; bases not matched to a gene: 2. Written as DNA, the CDR3 is TGCGCCAGCAGGCCTAGCGGGGGGTACGAGCAGTACTTC. Its protein product is CASRPSGGYEQYF. The full variable domain, in which reference TRBV5-1 and TRBJ2-7 provide the parts outside the CDR3, is KAGVTQTPRYLIKTRGQQVTLSCSPISGHRSVSWYQQTPGQGLQFLFEYFSETQRNKGNFPGRFSGRQFSNSRSEMNVSTLELGDSALYLCASRPSGGYEQYFGPGTRLTVT.

This clonotype appeared many times. This chain joins TRBV6-1 and TRBJ2-5; 13 bases line up with TRBD2. This CDR3 spans 19 amino acids. J lost 5 bases, V lost 4 bases, and 16 bases had no gene match. Germline CDR1 MNHNS, CDR2 SASEGT. The CDR3 spells CASSARPSGTSGVGETQYF. The CDR3, as DNA: TGTGCCAGCAGTGCCCGCCCGTCCGGGACTAGCGGGGTAGGGGAGACCCAGTACTTC.

In regard to this clonotype: A much larger clone lies a single base off, so this may be a read error. This rearrangement joins TRBV29-1 to TRBJ2-3; possibly TRBD1 for D (5 bases). Germline values: CDR1 SQVTM, CDR2 ANQGSEA. The CDR3 consists of 15 residues. Written as DNA, the CDR3 is TGCAGCGTTGAGACGATGGGCAGGGAAGGCACTGAAGCTCTCTTT. It codes for CSVETMGREGTEALF.

This clonotype was picked up many times. The V and J genes are TRBV3-1 and TRBJ2-5, with D perhaps matching TRBD1 (5 bases). Trimming took 1 base from V and 0 from J, leaving 9 bases between them. The germline gives CDR1 LGHDT, CDR2 YNNKEL (reference sequence). The CDR3 runs to 15 residues. The CDR3 DNA sequence: TGTGCCAGCAGCCAAGTAACAGGTTACCAAGAGACCCAGTACTTC. It translates to CASSQVTGYQETQYF.